This is a list of T cell receptor beta chains from one sample in a study of blood T cell repertoires in COVID-19. Generated by immunoSEQ multiplex PCR, the TCRdb table keeps only in-frame clones and is missing some. The sample yields 20,000 to 25,000 clones, over 60% seen once. Material for sequencing was peripheral blood. The origin of the receptors is a man in his fifties or sixties with active COVID-19. The CDR3 runs from the conserved cysteine through the conserved F or W. D genes are given only for firm matches. Only some rows state a clone size, as once, few, many or a class for expanded clones.

clone size	D gene	V gene	J gene	CDR3 DNA	CDR3 protein
-	TRBD2	TRBV15	TRBJ2-2	TGTGCCACCAGCAGAGATCGACTAGCGGGAGAGGTGGGGGAGCTGTTTTTT	CATSRDRLAGEVGELFF
-	-	TRBV4-1	TRBJ1-2	TGCGCCAGCAGCCAGAGAAGCGACAGCCAATTCTATGGCTACACCTTC	CASSQRSDSQFYGYTF
-	-	TRBV6-5	TRBJ2-7	TGTGCCAGCAGTTTACAGGGTACCTACGAGCAGTACTTC	CASSLQGTYEQYF
-	TRBD2	TRBV3-1/TRBV3-2	TRBJ2-2	TGTGCCAGCAGCAAACCCCCGGGCAGGGGGGGACTAGCGGGATTTACCGGGGAGCTGTTTTTT	CASSKPPGRGGLAGFTGELFF
-	TRBD1	TRBV5-1	TRBJ2-2	TGCGCCAGCGCGTACGGACAGGGTTCGAACACCGGGGAGCTGTTTTTT	CASAYGQGSNTGELFF
-	-	TRBV27	TRBJ2-1	TGTGCCAGCAGTTTATCCAGGACGGGATGGTCGGTTGAGCAGTTCTTC	CASSLSRTGWSVEQFF
medium-sized	TRBD2	TRBV5-1	TRBJ2-1	TGCGCCAGCAGGGAGACTAGCGGGAGGGTCCATGAGCAGTTCTTC	CASRETSGRVHEQFF
-	TRBD1	TRBV5-1	TRBJ2-2	TGCGCCAGCAGCTTGACAGGGGCTAGCGGGGAGCTGTTTTTT	CASSLTGASGELFF
large	TRBD2	TRBV6-8	TRBJ2-3	TGTGCCGGTTCAACGCCGGGACTAGCGGGGCGCACAGATACGCAGTATTTT	CAGSTPGLAGRTDTQYF
-	TRBD1	TRBV7-9	TRBJ2-3	TGTGCCAGCAGCCCGACTCGGGACAGAAGCACAGATACGCAGTATTTT	CASSPTRDRSTDTQYF
-	TRBD2	TRBV28	TRBJ2-1	TGTGCCAGCAGTTTTAGCGGGAGTAGAGGTGAGCAGTTCTTC	CASSFSGSRGEQFF
few	-	TRBV15	TRBJ1-4	TGTGCCACCAGCAGGGGCGAAGTGAATGAAAAACTGTTTTTT	CATSRGEVNEKLFF
-	-	TRBV6-2/TRBV6-3	TRBJ2-7	TGTGCCAGCAGTTACACCCGATCGGGGGAGCAGTACTTC	CASSYTRSGEQYF